These T cell receptor beta chains were read from a single sample in a study of cytomegalovirus exposure and HLA in healthy donors. Produced via immunoSEQ multiplex PCR; TCRdb's table is partial and in-frame only. The profile shows around 110,000 clones, around 85% of them singletons. Sequencing input: PBMCs. The receptors originated from a man younger than 45 in good health and CMV-seronegative. Both conserved end residues are part of each CDR3. The order of the fields is D gene, J gene, V gene, clone size, CDR3 protein, CDR3 DNA. D genes are given only for firm matches. Clone size is given for some rows only: seen once, a few or many times, or a class if the clone is expanded.

D gene: TRBD1
J gene: TRBJ1-2
V gene: TRBV6-4
clone size: .
CDR3 protein: CATQGTGEYGYTF
CDR3 DNA: TGTGCCACCCAGGGGACAGGGGAGTATGGCTACACCTTC

D gene: .
J gene: TRBJ2-7
V gene: TRBV5-1
clone size: .
CDR3 protein: CASSLSTGYEQYF
CDR3 DNA: TGCGCCAGCAGCTTGTCGACTGGATACGAGCAGTACTTC

D gene: TRBD1
J gene: TRBJ1-1
V gene: TRBV2
clone size: .
CDR3 protein: CASSGQGNTEAFF
CDR3 DNA: TGTGCCAGCAGTGGACAGGGTAACACTGAAGCTTTCTTT

D gene: .
J gene: TRBJ2-7
V gene: TRBV6-5
clone size: .
CDR3 protein: CASSYQNSYEQYF
CDR3 DNA: TGTGCCAGCAGTTACCAGAACTCCTACGAGCAGTACTTC

D gene: .
J gene: TRBJ1-2
V gene: TRBV6-5
clone size: once
CDR3 protein: CASSTTGYGYTF
CDR3 DNA: TGTGCCAGCAGCACGACGGGCTATGGCTACACCTTC

D gene: .
J gene: TRBJ1-1
V gene: TRBV5-5
clone size: few
CDR3 protein: CASVQDLNTEAFF
CDR3 DNA: TGTGCCAGCGTACAGGACCTGAACACTGAAGCTTTCTTT

D gene: TRBD1
J gene: TRBJ2-1
V gene: TRBV5-8
clone size: .
CDR3 protein: CASSLGQGDDNEQFF
CDR3 DNA: TGTGCCAGCAGCTTGGGACAGGGTGATGACAATGAGCAGTTCTTC

D gene: TRBD2
J gene: TRBJ2-4
V gene: TRBV5-6
clone size: .
CDR3 protein: CASSLEALAGDIQYF
CDR3 DNA: TGTGCCAGCAGCTTGGAGGCGCTAGCGGGGGACATTCAGTACTTC

D gene: .
J gene: TRBJ1-1
V gene: TRBV5-1
clone size: once
CDR3 protein: CASSFRRARGGRHTEAFF
CDR3 DNA: TGCGCCAGCAGCTTCCGCAGGGCCCGGGGGGGGAGGCACACTGAAGCTTTCTTT

D gene: TRBD1
J gene: TRBJ1-3
V gene: TRBV28
clone size: .
CDR3 protein: CASSRQGAGPSGNTIYF
CDR3 DNA: TGTGCCAGCAGTCGACAGGGGGCGGGTCCTTCTGGAAACACCATATATTTT

D gene: .
J gene: TRBJ2-2
V gene: TRBV6-1
clone size: .
CDR3 protein: CASSVGALNTGELFF
CDR3 DNA: TGTGCCAGCAGTGTTGGGGCATTGAACACCGGGGAGCTGTTTTTT

D gene: .
J gene: TRBJ2-5
V gene: TRBV28
clone size: .
CDR3 protein: CASSLAVELGETQYF
CDR3 DNA: TGTGCCAGCAGTTTGGCGGTTGAATTGGGAGAGACCCAGTACTTC

D gene: .
J gene: TRBJ1-5
V gene: TRBV7-3
clone size: .
CDR3 protein: CASSQDRINQPQHF
CDR3 DNA: TGTGCCAGCAGCCAAGACAGGATCAATCAGCCCCAGCATTTT

D gene: .
J gene: TRBJ2-1
V gene: TRBV5-4
clone size: .
CDR3 protein: CASSLSSLQFF
CDR3 DNA: TGTGCCAGCAGCTTGAGCTCATTACAGTTCTTC

D gene: TRBD2
J gene: TRBJ2-7
V gene: TRBV6-5
clone size: .
CDR3 protein: CASSKGGTSGEQYF
CDR3 DNA: TGTGCCAGCAGTAAAGGGGGGACTAGCGGCGAGCAGTACTTC

D gene: .
J gene: TRBJ1-1
V gene: TRBV29-1
clone size: .
CDR3 protein: CSNHPGDTEAFF
CDR3 DNA: TGCAGCAATCACCCAGGGGACACTGAAGCTTTCTTT

D gene: TRBD1
J gene: TRBJ1-2
V gene: TRBV6-1
clone size: once
CDR3 protein: CASSDGQGGNYGYTF
CDR3 DNA: TGTGCCAGCAGTGATGGTCAGGGGGGTAACTATGGCTACACCTTC

D gene: .
J gene: TRBJ1-1
V gene: TRBV19
clone size: .
CDR3 protein: CASSLTGGSTEAFF
CDR3 DNA: TGTGCCAGTAGTTTGACAGGCGGTTCCACTGAAGCTTTCTTT

D gene: TRBD2
J gene: TRBJ2-7
V gene: TRBV5-6
clone size: .
CDR3 protein: CASEGRAYEQYF
CDR3 DNA: TGTGCCAGCGAAGGGAGGGCCTACGAGCAGTACTTC

D gene: TRBD2
J gene: TRBJ2-1
V gene: TRBV4-1
clone size: few
CDR3 protein: CASSQAGTSGWNEQFF
CDR3 DNA: TGCGCCAGCTCACAAGCCGGGACTAGCGGATGGAATGAGCAGTTCTTC

D gene: TRBD1
J gene: TRBJ1-4
V gene: TRBV14
clone size: .
CDR3 protein: CASSSWGDRGEKLFF
CDR3 DNA: TGTGCCAGCAGTTCTTGGGGGGACAGAGGAGAAAAACTGTTTTTT

D gene: TRBD2
J gene: TRBJ2-1
V gene: TRBV6-1
clone size: few
CDR3 protein: CAISTASGSSEQFF
CDR3 DNA: TGTGCCATCTCGACGGCTAGCGGGAGCTCCGAGCAGTTCTTC

D gene: TRBD1
J gene: TRBJ1-2
V gene: TRBV6-1
clone size: once
CDR3 protein: CASSEPTGIYGYTF
CDR3 DNA: TGTGCCAGCAGTGAACCGACAGGGATCTATGGCTACACCTTC

D gene: .
J gene: TRBJ1-2
V gene: TRBV4-1
clone size: .
CDR3 protein: CASSTRHPGERDGYTF
CDR3 DNA: TGCGCCAGCAGCACCCGGCACCCGGGGGAGAGGGATGGCTACACCTTC

D gene: TRBD2
J gene: TRBJ2-5
V gene: TRBV10-3
clone size: .
CDR3 protein: CAPLWREVRETQYF
CDR3 DNA: TGTGCCCCGTTGTGGCGGGAGGTTCGAGAGACCCAGTACTTC

D gene: TRBD1
J gene: TRBJ1-1
V gene: TRBV25-1
clone size: .
CDR3 protein: CASQGGGMNTEAFF
CDR3 DNA: TGTGCCAGCCAAGGGGGCGGGATGAACACTGAAGCTTTCTTT

D gene: .
J gene: TRBJ2-7
V gene: TRBV9
clone size: .
CDR3 protein: CASSPPQGNEQYF
CDR3 DNA: TGTGCCAGCAGCCCCCCCCAGGGAAACGAGCAGTACTTC

D gene: .
J gene: TRBJ2-5
V gene: TRBV13
clone size: .
CDR3 protein: CASSLTGPQYF
CDR3 DNA: TGTGCCAGCAGCCTTACAGGGCCCCAGTACTTC

D gene: TRBD1
J gene: TRBJ1-2
V gene: TRBV6-4
clone size: .
CDR3 protein: CASSDSSRTGASGYTF
CDR3 DNA: TGTGCCAGCAGTGACTCTAGTCGGACAGGGGCTAGTGGCTACACCTTC

D gene: .
J gene: TRBJ1-1
V gene: TRBV6-5
clone size: few
CDR3 protein: CASTGGQRRAFF
CDR3 DNA: TGTGCCAGTACTGGTGGACAGCGCAGAGCTTTCTTT

D gene: .
J gene: TRBJ2-3
V gene: TRBV7-2
clone size: .
CDR3 protein: CASSPGTDAQYF
CDR3 DNA: TGTGCCAGCAGCCCCGGCACAGATGCGCAGTATTTT

D gene: .
J gene: TRBJ1-1
V gene: TRBV30
clone size: once
CDR3 protein: CAWSVLGRQSTEAFF
CDR3 DNA: TGTGCCTGGAGTGTACTAGGCAGGCAGAGCACTGAAGCTTTCTTT

D gene: .
J gene: TRBJ2-5
V gene: TRBV28
clone size: .
CDR3 protein: CASSLGLTDQETQYF
CDR3 DNA: TGTGCCAGCAGTTTGGGGCTAACCGACCAAGAGACCCAGTACTTC

D gene: TRBD1
J gene: TRBJ1-1
V gene: TRBV18
clone size: .
CDR3 protein: CASSPQQPRGRGRENTEAFF
CDR3 DNA: TGTGCCAGCTCCCCTCAACAGCCACGGGGCAGGGGGCGGGAGAACACTGAAGCTTTCTTT

D gene: .
J gene: TRBJ2-7
V gene: TRBV12-5
clone size: .
CDR3 protein: CASGLDPGLGFYEQYF
CDR3 DNA: TGTGCTAGTGGTTTGGACCCGGGACTGGGGTTCTACGAGCAGTACTTC

D gene: .
J gene: TRBJ1-6
V gene: TRBV30
clone size: few
CDR3 protein: CAWSQGRAYNSPLHF
CDR3 DNA: TGTGCCTGGAGCCAGGGGAGGGCCTATAATTCACCCCTCCACTTT

D gene: TRBD1
J gene: TRBJ1-4
V gene: TRBV6-1
clone size: few
CDR3 protein: CATTGGTNEKLFF
CDR3 DNA: TGTGCCACCACAGGGGGGACTAATGAAAAACTGTTTTTT

D gene: TRBD2
J gene: TRBJ2-1
V gene: TRBV2
clone size: .
CDR3 protein: CASREGLAGGSGEQFF
CDR3 DNA: TGTGCCAGCAGGGAGGGACTAGCGGGAGGGTCGGGTGAGCAGTTCTTC

D gene: .
J gene: TRBJ2-7
V gene: TRBV13
clone size: .
CDR3 protein: CASSSRTASWEQYF
CDR3 DNA: TGTGCCAGCAGCTCGAGGACAGCTTCTTGGGAGCAGTACTTC